The 30 T cell receptor beta chains below all came from one sample that was sequenced in a study of blood T cell repertoires in COVID-19. Assay: immunoSEQ multiplex PCR; the TCRdb copy retains only in-frame clones and omits some. The table records about 18,000 clones, roughly 88% of them present only once. The specimen was peripheral blood. The receptors come from a middle-aged man with active COVID-19.

The chain is built from TRBV13 and TRBJ1-4; 7 bases line up with TRBD1. Germline values: CDR1 PRHDT, CDR2 FYEKMQ (reference sequence). After removal of 6 bases from V and 7 bases from J, the junction contained 14 bases not matched to a gene. This CDR3 is built from 16 residues. The CDR3 spells CASRFDRQGEIEKLFF. The CDR3 DNA follows: TGTGCCAGCAGGTTCGATAGACAGGGAGAGATTGAAAAACTGTTTTTT.

The CDR3 DNA is TGTGCCAGCAGTTCTAGCGTAACCTACGAGCAGTACTTC. Translation: CASSSSVTYEQYF. This chain uses TRBV12-3 or TRBV12-4 with TRBJ2-7, with D maybe TRBD2 (6 bases). The CDR3 extends over 13 amino acids. Trimming pared 4 bases from V and 2 bases from J, leaving 9 bases between.

The chain carries TRBV30 and TRBJ2-7, with D possibly matching TRBD2 (6 bases). CDR1 GTSNPN and CDR2 SVGIG come from the germline V gene (reference sequence). Trimming cost V 4 bases and J 7 bases, with 20 bases left between them. The CDR3 runs 14 residues. The CDR3 DNA reads TGTGCCTGGAACGTAGGCGGGGCGCTCGCAGAGCAGTACTTC. Its protein product is CAWNVGGALAEQYF.

The V gene is TRBV12-5, the J gene TRBJ2-7; TRBD1 agrees at 11 bases. V dropped 0 bases and J dropped 3; count of bases not matched to a gene: 10. The CDR3 spans 18 residues. Looked up from germline, CDR1 is LGHNT and CDR2 is FRNRAP. The CDR3, as DNA: TGTGCTAGTGGTTTGGTCCTGGACAGGGGGCTTAAGGGCTACGAGCAGTACTTC. It translates to CASGLVLDRGLKGYEQYF.

The rearrangement links TRBV29-1 to TRBJ2-7, with D possibly matching TRBD2 (7 bases). The length of the CDR3 is 15 residues. The germline V and J ends were trimmed by 1 base and 3 bases, with 16 bases remaining between them. In germline, CDR1 is SQVTM, CDR2 ANQGSEA. The CDR3 loop reads CSVEGGAGDNYEQYF. In DNA, the CDR3 is TGCAGCGTTGAAGGGGGGGCGGGAGATAACTACGAGCAGTACTTC.

The chain carries TRBV7-9 and TRBJ1-1; 10 bases are a match to TRBD1. The CDR3 is 13 amino acids. The germline V gene has CDR1 SEHNR and CDR2 FQNEAQ (reference sequence). V lost 5 bases, J lost 5 bases, and 2 bases stayed unmatched. Written as DNA, the CDR3 is TGTGCCAGCAGCAGACAGGGGGCAACTGAAGCTTTCTTT. Encoded protein: CASSRQGATEAFF.

This clone was counted a single time. The chain recombines TRBV18 with TRBJ1-5; D is perhaps TRBD1 (5 bases). This CDR3 has 17 residues. Trimming removed 6 bases at V and 0 bases at J, with 18 bases between. Germline V lookup: CDR1 KGHSH, CDR2 LQKENI. The CDR3 DNA follows: TGTGCCAGCTCTCCAATAGCGGGGACGGATAGCAATCAGCCCCAGCATTTT. Protein: CASSPIAGTDSNQPQHF.

The chain couples TRBV7-8 to TRBJ2-5; D is possibly TRBD2 (5 bases). Germline V gene sequence: CDR1 SGHVS, CDR2 FQNEAQ. This CDR3 comprises 17 residues. V was trimmed by 8 bases and J by 0 bases, leaving 22 bases between them. The CDR3 here is CASSLAEEISYQETQYF. Here the CDR3 DNA reads TGTGCCAGCTCGCTTGCGGAGGAGATTTCTTACCAAGAGACCCAGTACTTC.

The rearrangement uses TRBV25-1 and TRBJ2-7; no clear D. Trimming took 3 bases from V and 0 from J, leaving 9 bases between them. The V gene's germline CDR1 is MGHDK and CDR2 SYGVNS. This CDR3 is 14 amino acids long. The CDR3 sequence: CASSDSVSSYEQYF. DNA for the CDR3: TGTGCCAGCAGTGATTCGGTAAGCTCCTACGAGCAGTACTTC.

This rearrangement joins TRBV19 to TRBJ2-2; 7 nucleotides match TRBD2. Trimming cost V 11 bases and J 6 bases; bases outside gene matches: 9. Germline assignment: CDR1 LNHDA and CDR2 SQIVND (reference sequence). This CDR3 has 13 amino acids. The CDR3 here is CASISAGAGELFF. The DNA of the CDR3 is TGTGCCTCCATTTCTGCGGGAGCCGGGGAGCTGTTTTTT.

In this sample, this clone is large (0.1 to 1%). The V call is TRBV4-3, the J call TRBJ2-7; maybe TRBD2 (7 bases). CDR3 length equals 15 residues. V was cut by 0 bases and J by 4 bases, with 13 bases left in between. Germline CDR1 and CDR2: LGHNA and YSLEER. The CDR3 nucleotides are TGCGCCAGCAGCCAAGAGGGGGGGCCGGCTTACGAGCAGTACTTC. Residues: CASSQEGGPAYEQYF.

This clone has only one observation. The rearrangement links TRBV5-1 to TRBJ2-5; 7 bases are shared with TRBD1. V was pared by 2 bases and J by 2 bases, with 6 bases of the junction left unmatched. The germline gives CDR1 SGHRS, CDR2 YFSETQ. This CDR3 has 15 amino acids. The CDR3 region is CASSFGTALQETQYF. In DNA form, the CDR3 reads TGCGCCAGCAGCTTTGGGACAGCTCTACAAGAGACCCAGTACTTC.

The chain uses TRBV18 and TRBJ1-1; no clear D. CDR3 length: 14 amino acids. V lost 1 base to trimming and J lost 5 bases, with 11 bases between them. Germline CDR1 KGHSH, CDR2 LQKENI. CDR3: CASSPLQETTEAFF. The CDR3, as DNA: TGTGCCAGCTCACCACTCCAGGAAACGACTGAAGCTTTCTTT.

V is TRBV5-1 and J is TRBJ2-3; 14 bases line up with TRBD2. CDR3 length equals 16 residues. J lost 4 bases, V lost 4 bases, and 5 bases had no gene match. Germline assignment: CDR1 SGHRS and CDR2 YFSETQ. CDR3 DNA sequence: TGCGCCAGCAGCCAGGGACTAGCGGGAGACGCAGATACGCAGTATTTT. Protein: CASSQGLAGDADTQYF. Combining the CDR3 with reference TRBV5-1 and TRBJ2-3 gives the whole variable domain KAGVTQTPRYLIKTRGQQVTLSCSPISGHRSVSWYQQTPGQGLQFLFEYFSETQRNKGNFPGRFSGRQFSNSRSEMNVSTLELGDSALYLCASSQGLAGDADTQYFGPGTRLTVL.

This clone was recorded a few times. J is TRBJ1-1 and V is TRBV10-1; TRBD1 is a possible D gene (5 bases). CDR1 and CDR2 from the germline V gene are WNHNN and SYGVQD (reference sequence). There are 15 residues in the CDR3. V shed 0 bases and J shed 1 base, with 9 bases lying between them. CDR3 amino acids: CASSESDKSNTEAFF. Here the CDR3 DNA reads TGCGCCAGCAGTGAGTCGGACAAGTCGAACACTGAAGCTTTCTTT.

This chain uses TRBV7-3 with TRBJ2-5, with TRBD2 as a possible D gene (6 bases). CDR1 SGHTA and CDR2 FQGTGA come from the germline V gene. The V gene lost 5 bases and the J gene lost 5 bases, with 12 bases spanning the gap. The CDR3 is 13 amino acids. The CDR3 nucleotides are TGTGCCAGCAGCCGGGGGTTTTTGGAGACCCAGTACTTC. Translating it yields CASSRGFLETQYF.

This clone was found a few times. This rearrangement joins TRBV10-1 to TRBJ2-2, with 8 nucleotides matching TRBD1. The CDR3 is made up of 15 amino acids. Germline-derived CDR1 and CDR2 are WNHNN and SYGVQD (reference sequence). With 5 bases clipped from V and 1 base from J, the junction kept 3 bases outside the gene matches. The CDR3 spells CASSPGTGNTGELFF. CDR3 bases: TGCGCCAGCAGTCCCGGGACAGGGAACACCGGGGAGCTGTTTTTT.

The rearrangement links TRBV30 to TRBJ2-3; D unclear. The germline V gene encodes CDR1 GTSNPN and CDR2 SVGIG (reference sequence). The CDR3 loop spans 12 amino acids. V was cut by 0 bases and J by 7 bases, with 8 bases left in between. CDR3 in amino acids: CAWSVLKHTQYF. The CDR3 DNA reads as TGTGCCTGGAGTGTTCTGAAGCATACGCAGTATTTT.

V usage is TRBV10-2 and J usage is TRBJ1-2, with 7 bases fitting TRBD1. V dropped 6 bases and J dropped 0; count of bases not matched to a gene: 1. This CDR3 contains 13 residues. Per the germline V gene, CDR1 is WSHSY and CDR2 is SAAADI. The CDR3 DNA reads as TGCGCCAGCAGGGGGACAGCTAACTATGGCTACACCTTC. It encodes CASRGTANYGYTF.

The V call is TRBV18, the J call TRBJ2-3, with a tentative D call TRBD1 (6 bases). The length of the CDR3 is 15 residues. V gave up 4 bases and J gave up 0 bases, with 11 bases separating them. Germline V CDR1 and CDR2: KGHSH, LQKENI. CDR3 loop: CASSRDRSSTDTQYF. In DNA, the CDR3 is TGTGCCAGCTCACGAGACAGGTCTAGCACAGATACGCAGTATTTT.

This rearrangement joins TRBV30 to TRBJ1-4; D is unclear. The CDR3 is 11 residues long. Per the germline V gene, CDR1 is GTSNPN and CDR2 is SVGIG (reference sequence). The germline V and J ends were trimmed by 0 bases and 8 bases, with 4 bases remaining between them. The CDR3 DNA follows: TGTGCCTGGAGTGTAAGCGAAAAACTGTTTTTT. This encodes CAWSVSEKLFF.

The chain couples TRBV10-3 to TRBJ1-5, with 8 nucleotides matching TRBD1. Germline assignment: CDR1 ENHRY and CDR2 SYGVKD. The CDR3 has 14 amino acids. The junction had 9 bases not matched to a gene; V was cut back by 10 bases and J by 4 bases. The CDR3 reads CASKDRDINQPQHF. CDR3 nucleotides: TGTGCCAGCAAGGACAGGGATATAAATCAGCCCCAGCATTTT.

This chain links TRBV7-2 with TRBJ1-5; D is unresolved. The CDR3 has 14 amino acids. Germline assignment: CDR1 SGHTA and CDR2 FQGNSA. Trimming took 0 bases from V and 7 from J, leaving 10 bases between them. Here the CDR3 DNA reads TGTGCCAGCAGCTTAGCAGGACCGGGGCAGCCCCAGCATTTT. Translating it yields CASSLAGPGQPQHF. Full variable domain (rest looked up from reference TRBV7-2 and TRBJ1-5): GAGVSQSPSNKVTEKGKDVELRCDPISGHTALYWYRQSLGQGLEFLIYFQGNSAPDKSGLPSDRFSAERTGGSVSTLTIQRTQQEDSAVYLCASSLAGPGQPQHFGDGTRLSIL.

Judged by abundance, this clone is medium-sized. V usage is TRBV27 and J usage is TRBJ1-1, with D tentatively TRBD1 (6 bases). Deletions cut 4 bases from V and 3 bases from J, with 12 bases between. CDR1 and CDR2 (germline): MNHEY, SMNVEV (reference sequence). The length of the CDR3 is 14 residues. The CDR3 bases are TGTGCCAGCAGTTCCCGGGACACTTACACTGAAGCTTTCTTT. Translating it yields CASSSRDTYTEAFF.

The V gene is TRBV4-3, the J gene TRBJ2-1; D is unresolved. The CDR3 sequence is 16 residues long. CDR1 LGHNA and CDR2 YSLEER come from the germline V gene. With 1 base removed from V and 0 bases from J, the gap between germline ends came to 10 bases. CDR3 in DNA: TGCGCCAGCAGCCAAGGAGTTAGAAGCTCCTACAATGAGCAGTTCTTC. Translation: CASSQGVRSSYNEQFF.

J is TRBJ1-1 and V is TRBV6-2 or TRBV6-3, with no clear D. In germline, CDR1 is MNHEY, CDR2 SVGEGT. CDR3 length equals 15 residues. Trimming removed 3 bases at V and 5 bases at J, with 16 bases between. The CDR3: CASSYIYSGRTEAFF. The CDR3 coding sequence is TGTGCCAGCAGTTATATATACAGTGGGAGGACTGAAGCTTTCTTT.

The chain carries TRBV5-1 and TRBJ1-3, with D perhaps matching TRBD1 (5 bases). Deletions cut 4 bases from V and 0 bases from J, with 14 bases between. This CDR3 is built from 16 residues. The germline gives CDR1 SGHRS, CDR2 YFSETQ. CDR3 coding DNA: TGCGCCAGCAGCCTTGACAGCCGAAGCTCTGGAAACACCATATATTTT. Encoded protein: CASSLDSRSSGNTIYF. Together with reference TRBV5-1 and TRBJ1-3, the CDR3 gives the full variable domain: KAGVTQTPRYLIKTRGQQVTLSCSPISGHRSVSWYQQTPGQGLQFLFEYFSETQRNKGNFPGRFSGRQFSNSRSEMNVSTLELGDSALYLCASSLDSRSSGNTIYFGEGSWLTVV.

The chain uses TRBV5-5 and TRBJ2-7, with D uncertain. The CDR3 totals 14 residues. Between the trimmed V and J ends, which lost 0 bases and 1 base, there was a span of 8 bases. Per the germline V gene, CDR1 is SGHKS and CDR2 is YYEKEE (reference sequence). The CDR3: CASSLVTASYEQYF. The CDR3 bases are TGTGCCAGCAGCTTGGTCACAGCTTCCTACGAGCAGTACTTC. The full variable domain, in which reference TRBV5-5 and TRBJ2-7 provide the parts outside the CDR3, is DAGVTQSPTHLIKTRGQQVTLRCSPISGHKSVSWYQQVLGQGPQFIFQYYEKEERGRGNFPDRFSARQFPNYSSELNVNALLLGDSALYLCASSLVTASYEQYFGPGTRLTVT.

This clone appeared once. The chain couples TRBV27 to TRBJ2-3; a weak D match, TRBD1 (5 bases). CDR1 MNHEY and CDR2 SMNVEV come from the germline V gene (reference sequence). The V and J ends lost 3 bases and 5 bases respectively, with 12 bases between them. The CDR3 covers 14 residues. This chain's CDR3 is CASSFGAPEDTQYF. The DNA for the CDR3 is TGTGCCAGCAGTTTTGGGGCTCCGGAAGATACGCAGTATTTT.

The rearrangement joins TRBV28 to TRBJ2-7; D is possibly TRBD1 (5 bases). The V end was cut by 4 bases, the J end by 2 bases, with 15 bases between. Germline V lookup: CDR1 MDHEN, CDR2 SYDVKM. This CDR3 region has 15 residues. As DNA, the CDR3 is TGTGCCAGCAGTTATAATACCAGGGCAACCTACGAGCAGTACTTC. Translating gives CASSYNTRATYEQYF. The full variable domain, completed using reference TRBV28 and TRBJ2-7, is DVKVTQSSRYLVKRTGEKVFLECVQDMDHENMFWYRQDPGLGLRLIYFSYDVKMKEKGDIPEGYSVSREKKERFSLILESASTNQTSMYLCASSYNTRATYEQYFGPGTRLTVT.